The TCR beta chain under discussion was sequenced for a study of blood T cell repertoires in COVID-19. Study-wide context: Acute-phase and convalescent COVID-19 samples originated in the United States, Italy and Spain. T cells, B-cell-depleted T cells, or PBMCs supplied cDNA or gDNA.

Per the authors' pipeline: Using reference gene primer amplification, nucleated cell counts were estimated. Sequencing was performed with immunoSEQ multiplex PCR; in TCRdb, only in-frame clones are kept and a portion is missing. That table supplies the V and J calls and clone size; D and trimming were determined from the DNA. This table has hundreds of thousands of clones, about 85% appearing once. This clone was detected once. The CDR3 runs 17 residues. V was pared by 2 bases and J by 9 bases, with 19 bases of the junction left unmatched. Germline V gene data show CDR1 as SQVTM and CDR2 as ANQGSEA. The chain carries TRBV29-1 and TRBJ2-1; TRBD2 agrees at 7 bases. This TCR was sampled from an elderly woman with active or convalescent COVID-19. Material for sequencing was peripheral blood. The CDR3 loop reads CSVETVPAGFASGEQFF. The DNA for the CDR3 is TGCAGCGTTGAAACCGTCCCAGCGGGGTTTGCTTCCGGTGAGCAGTTCTTC.